The present entry profiles one TCR beta chain with its context. The antigen remains undetermined. These data come from a study of cytomegalovirus exposure and HLA in healthy donors. Study results and limitations: Later analysis showed most CMV-associated TCR beta chains appearing HLA-restricted.

The J segment lost 10 bases and the V segment lost 5 bases, leaving 7 bases of the junction unmatched. The CDR3 length is 12 residues. Germline V gene data show CDR1 as MNHNS and CDR2 as SASEGT. 60 Vbeta and 13 Jbeta primers were used in PCR. TCRdb's table, derived via immunoSEQ multiplex PCR, lists solely in-frame clones and lacks some. The sample includes about 52,000 clones. The chain combines TRBV6-1 with TRBJ1-1, with 7 bases aligning to TRBD1. This TCR derives from a woman aged 60-75 years in good health and CMV-seropositive. Sequencing input: PBMCs. The CDR3 protein is CASSIRGVGAFF. CDR3 nucleotides: TGTGCCAGCAGTATCAGGGGGGTGGGAGCTTTCTTT.